This TCR beta chain was identified in a study of cytomegalovirus exposure and HLA in healthy donors. Study outcomes and limitations: Reports indicated that the classifier achieved high specificity and sensitivity in diagnosing cytomegalovirus status. The TCR clusters that emerged in the first cohort tended, a later analysis found, to co-occur in the approximately 130 validation repertoires. Rare TCR sequences dominated, though some public TCRs recurred in many donors. Associated with cytomegalovirus, according to the listing, were 164 TCR beta chains.

The repertoire was sequenced with immunoSEQ multiplex PCR; TCRdb's copy has only in-frame clones and lacks some. The repertoire holds tens of thousands of clones, with 70% to 90% as singletons. CDR3 length: 14 amino acids. V lost 4 bases to trimming and J lost 8 bases, with 18 bases between them. Germline-derived CDR1 and CDR2 are SGHNT and YYREEE (reference sequence). Note on this clone: Its antigen is undetermined.

The TCR was taken from a woman between 18 and 29 years old in good health and CMV-seropositive. The V call is TRBV5-4, the J call TRBJ1-2; D is undetermined. The material sequenced was PBMCs. The CDR3 coding sequence is TGTGCCAGCAGCGCCTGGTCCATAGATGAGGGCTACACCTTC. Its protein product is CASSAWSIDEGYTF.